A single sample is the source of the 6 T cell receptor beta chains below, sequenced in a study of T cells in Graves' hyperthyroidism and ophthalmopathy. Regions amplified from RNA transcripts were the TCR beta CDR3 regions. During a first-round RT-PCR of the TCR CDR3, the HTBI primer set was used. TCRdb reanalysed the multiplex PCR reads using MiXCR and keeps one entry per CDR3 protein. Of about 620,000 distinct CDR3 sequences listed, 15% to 20% are singletons. Sequenced material: blood. Receptors were obtained from a woman in her 30s with Graves' hyperthyroidism.

This clonotype was counted at least ten times. The V gene is TRBV28, the J gene TRBJ2-1, with D possibly matching TRBD2 (5 bases). The CDR3 has 13 residues. Germline values: CDR1 MDHEN, CDR2 SYDVKM. Trimming pared 4 bases from V and 10 bases from J, leaving 14 bases between. This chain's CDR3 is CASSSPPRGEQFF. DNA for the CDR3: TGTGCCAGCAGTTCCCCCCCCCGGGGAGAGCAGTTCTTC.

This clonotype was detected ten times or more. The rearrangement uses TRBV28 and TRBJ2-7; D may be TRBD1 (6 bases). The CDR3 consists of 14 residues. V lost 5 bases and J 5 bases, leaving 16 bases between the germline ends. Germline V gene lookup returns CDR1 MDHEN and CDR2 SYDVKM. DNA for the CDR3: TGTGCCAGCAGTCTTCCGGGGCCAGGGGACGAGCAGTACTTC. It is translated as CASSLPGPGDEQYF.

This clonotype was seen many times. The genes are TRBV20-1 and TRBJ2-5; 7 bases align to TRBD2. The CDR3 is 13 residues long. With V trimmed by 6 bases and J by 2 bases, 6 bases remained unmatched. CDR1 and CDR2 (germline): DFQATT, SNEGSKA (reference sequence). CDR3 bases: TGCAGTGCACCAAGGGAGGGTCAAGAGACCCAGTACTTC. Protein: CSAPREGQETQYF.

This clonotype showed up many times. V usage is TRBV12-3 or TRBV12-4 and J usage is TRBJ2-5; D gene uncertain. V lost 5 bases, J lost 7 bases, and 11 bases lay in between. The length of the CDR3 is 12 residues. CDR3 DNA: TGTGCCAGCAGTGTAGGGTACGGGACCCAGTACTTC. Protein product: CASSVGYGTQYF.

The chain is built from TRBV15 and TRBJ2-7; D uncertain. CDR1 and CDR2 (germline): LNHNV, YYDKDF (reference sequence). The ends were cut back, 0 bases at V and 6 bases at J, with 3 bases in the middle. This CDR3 spans 11 amino acids. CDR3 sequence: CATSRDSEQYF. The CDR3 nucleotides are TGTGCCACCAGCAGAGATAGCGAGCAGTACTTC.

This clonotype was seen many times. The rearrangement links TRBV7-2 to TRBJ1-2; TRBD1 agrees at 9 bases. Trimming at V came to 4 bases and at J to 2 bases, leaving 2 bases not matched to a gene. Germline assignment: CDR1 SGHTA and CDR2 FQGNSA. The CDR3 spans 14 residues. The chain's CDR3 is CASSSGQGNYGYTF. The CDR3 region has the DNA TGTGCCAGCAGCTCAGGACAGGGGAACTATGGCTACACCTTC.